This is a list of T cell receptor beta chains from one sample in a study of cytomegalovirus exposure and HLA in healthy donors. Generated by immunoSEQ multiplex PCR, the TCRdb table keeps only in-frame clones and is missing some. The sample holds about 190,000 clones, approximately 88% seen once. Sequencing used PBMCs. Receptor source: a woman aged 45-59 years in good health and CMV-seropositive. CDR3s include the opening cysteine and the closing phenylalanine or tryptophan. Each record gives: D gene, clone size, J gene, V gene, CDR3 DNA, CDR3 protein. A D gene is named only where the DNA matches it firmly. Clone size is stated in some rows and not others, as once, few, many or a class when expanded.

NA,NA,TRBJ2-7,TRBV10-1,TGCGCCAGGGGGACACCCACCTACGAGCAGTACTTC,CARGTPTYEQYF
TRBD2,NA,TRBJ2-1,TRBV9,TGTGCCAGCAGCGTAGAGGGGACTAGCGGCAATGAGCAGTTCTTC,CASSVEGTSGNEQFF
TRBD2,NA,TRBJ2-3,TRBV6-4,TGTGCCAGCAAGGGAGTGCAGACTAGCGGGGCGGGGAGGGATACGCAGTATTTT,CASKGVQTSGAGRDTQYF
TRBD1,NA,TRBJ1-1,TRBV11-1,TGTGCCAGCAGCACCCGGGACAGGGTTAGTGAAGCTTTCTTT,CASSTRDRVSEAFF
NA,NA,TRBJ2-2,TRBV7-2,TGTGCCAGCAGCCCTTACTCCGGGGAGCTGTTTTTT,CASSPYSGELFF
NA,NA,TRBJ1-5,TRBV4-3,TGCGCCAGCAGCCTTACAGGGATTAGCAATCAGCCCCAGCATTTT,CASSLTGISNQPQHF
NA,few,TRBJ2-7,TRBV28,TGTGCCAGCAGTTCAGCCTACGAGCAGTACTTC,CASSSAYEQYF
NA,NA,TRBJ2-3,TRBV11-3,TGTGCCAGCAGCTTTATGACCGGCAAGGGGACAGATACGCAGTATTTT,CASSFMTGKGTDTQYF
TRBD1,NA,TRBJ1-4,TRBV7-9,TGTTCCAGCAGCTTTCGAGGGGGCAGGGTTGGCGAAAAACTGTTTTTT,CSSSFRGGRVGEKLFF
NA,NA,TRBJ2-1,TRBV6-4,TGTGCCAGCAGTGACTCGTGGCGGGCTGAGCAGTTCTTC,CASSDSWRAEQFF
NA,NA,TRBJ1-2,TRBV29-1,TGCAGCGTTTCGGGTTATGGCTACACCTTC,CSVSGYGYTF
TRBD2,NA,TRBJ2-7,TRBV5-1,TGCGCCAGCAGCCCGACTAGCGGGGGAACCTACGAGCAGTACTTC,CASSPTSGGTYEQYF
TRBD2,NA,TRBJ2-7,TRBV5-1,TGCGCCAGCAGCTTGGCGAGTGGGGGGGACGAGCAGTACTTC,CASSLASGGDEQYF
NA,NA,TRBJ2-3,TRBV5-1,TGCGCCAGCAGCTTGGCCGGCGGGGATACGCAGTATTTT,CASSLAGGDTQYF
NA,NA,TRBJ1-5,TRBV6-1,TGTGCCCTCGAGCCCGACAGTAATCAGCCCCAGCATTTT,CALEPDSNQPQHF
TRBD1,NA,TRBJ2-2,TRBV6-1,TGTGCCAGCAGTGAAGCGCAATGGACAGGGTACACCGGGGAGCTGTTTTTT,CASSEAQWTGYTGELFF
NA,NA,TRBJ1-2,TRBV4-2,TGTGCCAGCAGCCAATGGACAGCTTATGGCTACACCTTC,CASSQWTAYGYTF
NA,NA,TRBJ2-2,TRBV11-2,TGTGCCAGCAGCTTGTGGGAGACGGGCACCGGGGAGCTGTTTTTT,CASSLWETGTGELFF